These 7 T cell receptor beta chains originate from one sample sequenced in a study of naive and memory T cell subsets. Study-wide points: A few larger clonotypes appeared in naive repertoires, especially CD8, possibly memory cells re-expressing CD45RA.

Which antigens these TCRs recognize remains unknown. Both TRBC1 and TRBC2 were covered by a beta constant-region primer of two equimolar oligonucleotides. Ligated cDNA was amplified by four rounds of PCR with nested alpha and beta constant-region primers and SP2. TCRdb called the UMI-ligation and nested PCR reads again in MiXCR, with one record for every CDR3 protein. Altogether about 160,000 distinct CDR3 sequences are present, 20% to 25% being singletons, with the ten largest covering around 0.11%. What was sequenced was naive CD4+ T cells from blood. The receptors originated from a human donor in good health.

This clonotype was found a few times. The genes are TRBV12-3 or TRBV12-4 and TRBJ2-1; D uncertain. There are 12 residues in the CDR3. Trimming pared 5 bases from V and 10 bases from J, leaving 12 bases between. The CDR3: CASSHPPREQFF. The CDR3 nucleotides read TGTGCCAGCAGTCACCCCCCCCGAGAGCAGTTCTTC.

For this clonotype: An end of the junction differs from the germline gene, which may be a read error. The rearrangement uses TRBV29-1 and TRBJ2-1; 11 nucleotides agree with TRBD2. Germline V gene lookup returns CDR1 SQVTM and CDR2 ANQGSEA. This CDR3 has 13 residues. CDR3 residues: CSVDDPPSGRTYF. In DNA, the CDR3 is TGCAGCGTTGACGATCCTCCTAGCGGGAGGACCTACTTC.

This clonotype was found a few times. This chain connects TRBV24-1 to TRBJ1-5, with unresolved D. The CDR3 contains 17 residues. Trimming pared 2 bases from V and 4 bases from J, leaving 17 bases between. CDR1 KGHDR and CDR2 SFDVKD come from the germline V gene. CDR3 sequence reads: CATSDSGGATPNQPQHF. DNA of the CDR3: TGTGCCACCAGTGATTCCGGCGGCGCTACCCCGAATCAGCCCCAGCATTTT.

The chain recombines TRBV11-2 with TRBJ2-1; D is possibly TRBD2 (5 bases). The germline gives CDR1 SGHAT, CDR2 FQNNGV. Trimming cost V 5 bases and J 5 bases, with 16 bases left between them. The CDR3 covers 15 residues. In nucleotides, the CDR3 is TGTGCCAGCAGCACCCCGCGGACTCTCCACAATGAGCAGTTCTTC. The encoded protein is CASSTPRTLHNEQFF. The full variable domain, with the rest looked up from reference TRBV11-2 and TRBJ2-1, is EAGVAQSPRYKIIEKRQSVAFWCNPISGHATLYWYQQILGQGPKLLIQFQNNGVVDDSQLPKDRFSAERLKGVDSTLKIQPAKLEDSAVYLCASSTPRTLHNEQFFGPGTRLTVL.

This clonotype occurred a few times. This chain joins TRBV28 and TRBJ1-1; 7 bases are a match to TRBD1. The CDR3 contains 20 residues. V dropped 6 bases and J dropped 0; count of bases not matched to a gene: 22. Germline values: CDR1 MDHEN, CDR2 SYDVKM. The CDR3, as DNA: TGTGCCAGCAGCCAAGAGTTGACAGGGAGAATATTTCACATGAACACTGAAGCTTTCTTT. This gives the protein CASSQELTGRIFHMNTEAFF.

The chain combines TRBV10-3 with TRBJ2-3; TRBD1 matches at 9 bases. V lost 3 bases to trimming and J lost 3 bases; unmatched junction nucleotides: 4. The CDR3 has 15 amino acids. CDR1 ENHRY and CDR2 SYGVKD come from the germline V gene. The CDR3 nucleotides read TGTGCCATCAGTGATCGCGGACAGGGGACAGATACGCAGTATTTT. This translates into CAISDRGQGTDTQYF.

CDR3 in amino acids: CASSYQGLSNQPQHF. The CDR3 coding sequence is TGTGCCAGCAGTTACCAGGGGCTTAGCAATCAGCCCCAGCATTTT. V gene TRBV6-2 or TRBV6-3 combines with J gene TRBJ1-5; maybe TRBD1 (6 bases). The CDR3 is 15 amino acids. V lost 2 bases and J lost 0, with 8 bases in between. The germline gives CDR1 MNHEY, CDR2 SVGEGT.